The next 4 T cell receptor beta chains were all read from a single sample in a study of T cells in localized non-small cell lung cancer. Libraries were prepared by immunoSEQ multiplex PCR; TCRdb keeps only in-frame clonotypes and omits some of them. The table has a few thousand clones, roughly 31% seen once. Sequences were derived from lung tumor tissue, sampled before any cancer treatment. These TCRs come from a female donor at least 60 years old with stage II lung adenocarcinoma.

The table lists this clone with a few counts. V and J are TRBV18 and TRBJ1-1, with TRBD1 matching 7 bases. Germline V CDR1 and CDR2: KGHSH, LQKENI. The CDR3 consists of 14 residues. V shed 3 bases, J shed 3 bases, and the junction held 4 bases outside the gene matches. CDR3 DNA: TGTGCCAGCTCACCCTCAGGGGGGGACACTGAAGCTTTCTTT. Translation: CASSPSGGDTEAFF.

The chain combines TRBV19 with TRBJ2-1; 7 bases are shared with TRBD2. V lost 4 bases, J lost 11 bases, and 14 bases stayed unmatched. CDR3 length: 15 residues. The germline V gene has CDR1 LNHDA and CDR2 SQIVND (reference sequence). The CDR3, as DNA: TGTGCCAGTAGTACCTCCCTGCTCGGCGGGGGAAAGCAGTTCTTC. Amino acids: CASSTSLLGGGKQFF. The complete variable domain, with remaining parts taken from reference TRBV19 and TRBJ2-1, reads DGGITQSPKYLFRKEGQNVTLSCEQNLNHDAMYWYRQDPGQGLRLIYYSQIVNDFQKGDIAEGYSVSREKKESFPLTVTSAQKNPTAFYLCASSTSLLGGGKQFFGPGTRLTVL.

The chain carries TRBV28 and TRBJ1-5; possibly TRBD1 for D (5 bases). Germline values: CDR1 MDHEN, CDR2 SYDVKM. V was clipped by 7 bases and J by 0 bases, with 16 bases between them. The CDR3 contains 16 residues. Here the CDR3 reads CASIGTPIGSNQPQHF. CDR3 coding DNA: TGTGCCAGCATTGGGACCCCAATCGGTAGCAATCAGCCCCAGCATTTT.

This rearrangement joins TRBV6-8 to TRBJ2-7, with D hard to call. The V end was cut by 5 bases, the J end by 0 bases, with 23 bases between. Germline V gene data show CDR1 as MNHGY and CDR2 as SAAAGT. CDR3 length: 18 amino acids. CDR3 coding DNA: TGTGCCAGCAGTGGTGATAGGCGCGCCAGTTCTAGCTCCTACGAGCAGTACGTC. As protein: CASSGDRRASSSSYEQYV.